This T cell receptor beta chain originates from a study of cytomegalovirus exposure and HLA in healthy donors. Study results and caveats: Published work reported that the classifier diagnosed cytomegalovirus status with high specificity and sensitivity. In a later analysis, DRB1 alleles had the most associated TCRs; HLA-C alleles the fewest. CMV serostatus was the sole immune exposure data available.

Worth noting for this clone: Its antigen is unidentified.

The PCR made use of 60 Vbeta and 13 Jbeta primers. Sequencing was performed with immunoSEQ multiplex PCR; in TCRdb, only in-frame clones are kept and a portion is missing. In the table there are about 95,000 clones, over 70% of which are singletons. Material for sequencing was PBMCs. The sequence came from a woman aged 40 to 49 in good health and CMV-seronegative.

Here the CDR3 reads CASSGLQGEEKLFF. CDR3 coding DNA: TGTGCCAGCAGCGGCCTCCAGGGTGAGGAAAAACTGTTTTTT. The J gene is TRBJ1-4, the V gene TRBV9; a possible D gene is TRBD1 (5 bases). CDR3 length: 14 amino acids. The V end was cut by 3 bases, the J end by 8 bases, with 14 bases between. Germline CDR1 SGDLS, CDR2 YYNGEE.